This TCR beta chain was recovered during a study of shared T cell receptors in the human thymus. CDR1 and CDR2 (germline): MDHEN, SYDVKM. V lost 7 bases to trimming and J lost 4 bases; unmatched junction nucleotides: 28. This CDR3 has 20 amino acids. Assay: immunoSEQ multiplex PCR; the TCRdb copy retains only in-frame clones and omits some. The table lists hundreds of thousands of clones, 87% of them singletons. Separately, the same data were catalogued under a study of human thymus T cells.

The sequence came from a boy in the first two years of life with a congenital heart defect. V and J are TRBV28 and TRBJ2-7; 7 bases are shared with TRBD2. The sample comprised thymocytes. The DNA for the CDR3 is TGTGCCAGCACCTCCGGGTCGGGCGAGAGGCGCGGGGGAATTCCGTACGAGCAGTACTTC. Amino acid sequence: CASTSGSGERRGGIPYEQYF.